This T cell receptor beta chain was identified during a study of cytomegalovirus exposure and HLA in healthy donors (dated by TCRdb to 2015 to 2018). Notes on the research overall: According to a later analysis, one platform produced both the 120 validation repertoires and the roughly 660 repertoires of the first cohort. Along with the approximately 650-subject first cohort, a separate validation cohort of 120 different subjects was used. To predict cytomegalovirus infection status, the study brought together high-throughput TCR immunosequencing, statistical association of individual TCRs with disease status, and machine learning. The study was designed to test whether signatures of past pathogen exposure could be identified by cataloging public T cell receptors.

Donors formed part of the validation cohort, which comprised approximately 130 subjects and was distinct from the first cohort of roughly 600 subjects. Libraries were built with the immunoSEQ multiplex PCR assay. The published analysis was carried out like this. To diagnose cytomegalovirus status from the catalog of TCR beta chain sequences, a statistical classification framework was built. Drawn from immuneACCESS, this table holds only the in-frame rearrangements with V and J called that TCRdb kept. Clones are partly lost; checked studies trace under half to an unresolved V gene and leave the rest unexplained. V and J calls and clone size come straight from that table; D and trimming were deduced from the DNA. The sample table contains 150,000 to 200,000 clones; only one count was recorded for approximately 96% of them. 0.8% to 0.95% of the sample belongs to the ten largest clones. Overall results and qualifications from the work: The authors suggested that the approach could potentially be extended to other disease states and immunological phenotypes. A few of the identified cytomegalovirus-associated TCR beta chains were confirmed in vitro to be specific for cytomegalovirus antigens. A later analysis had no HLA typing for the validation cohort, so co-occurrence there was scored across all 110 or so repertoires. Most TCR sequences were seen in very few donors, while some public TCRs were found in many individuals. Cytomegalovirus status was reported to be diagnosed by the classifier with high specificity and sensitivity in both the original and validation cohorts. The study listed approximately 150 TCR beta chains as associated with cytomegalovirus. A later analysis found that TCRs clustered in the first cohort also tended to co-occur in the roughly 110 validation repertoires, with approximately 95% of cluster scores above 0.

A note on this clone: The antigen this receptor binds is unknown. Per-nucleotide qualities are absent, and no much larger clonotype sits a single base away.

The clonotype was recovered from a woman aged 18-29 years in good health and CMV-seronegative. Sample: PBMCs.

The DNA sequence is as follows: TGTGCCAGCAGCACACGACTAGCGGGGAAGTACGAGCAGTACTTC. This translates into CASSTRLAGKYEQYF. The V and J genes are TRBV11-2 and TRBJ2-7; TRBD2 aligns with 11 central bases. Compared with germline, V lacks 5 bases and J lacks 4 bases; bases without a gene match: 7. From a lookup of the germline V gene, CDR1 and CDR2 are SGHAT and FQNNGV. The CDR3, cysteine through phenylalanine, is 15 amino acids long. Only the CDR3 portion is preserved as DNA: 45 bases, with reading frame beginning at the first base.